Below, 32 T cell receptor beta chains from the same sample are listed, as sequenced in a study of blood T cell repertoires in COVID-19. Repertoires were generated with immunoSEQ multiplex PCR, while TCRdb's copy carries only in-frame clones and drops some. This sample has about 140,000 clones; 81% occur once, and the top ten carry around 8.2%. Sequencing was carried out using peripheral blood. The receptors were gathered from a human donor in a cohort sampled during active COVID-19.

V gene TRBV6-5 combines with J gene TRBJ2-3, with D perhaps TRBD2 (6 bases). CDR3 length: 14 amino acids. V lost 11 bases and J 1 base, leaving 16 bases between the germline ends. Germline V gene sequence: CDR1 MNHEY, CDR2 SVGAGI. CDR3 region: CASEEGRGTDTQYF. CDR3 sequence (DNA): TGTGCCTCAGAGGAGGGCCGGGGCACAGATACGCAGTATTTT.

V usage is TRBV5-1 and J usage is TRBJ1-1; TRBD1 is a possible D gene (6 bases). Trimming pared 4 bases from V and 7 bases from J, leaving 26 bases between. Germline V gene sequence: CDR1 SGHRS, CDR2 YFSETQ. The length of the CDR3 is 17 residues. The CDR3 sequence is CASSRSPLRQVGGEAFF. DNA for the CDR3: TGCGCCAGCAGCCGATCCCCTCTTCGACAGGTTGGGGGTGAAGCTTTCTTT. Variable domain in full (rest from reference TRBV5-1 and TRBJ1-1): KAGVTQTPRYLIKTRGQQVTLSCSPISGHRSVSWYQQTPGQGLQFLFEYFSETQRNKGNFPGRFSGRQFSNSRSEMNVSTLELGDSALYLCASSRSPLRQVGGEAFFGQGTRLTVV.

The chain joins TRBV10-2 to TRBJ2-7; 11 nucleotides agree with TRBD1. CDR3 length: 15 residues. With V trimmed by 3 bases and J by 3 bases, 4 bases remained unmatched. The V gene's germline CDR1 is WSHSY and CDR2 SAAADI. CDR3 sequence reads: CASSDRTGGFYEQYF. The CDR3 nucleotides read TGCGCCAGCAGTGATCGGACAGGGGGCTTCTACGAGCAGTACTTC.

The chain is built from TRBV10-3 and TRBJ2-7; 14 bases map to TRBD2. Germline V gives CDR1 ENHRY, CDR2 SYGVKD. V shed 5 bases and J 4 bases; nucleotides not matched to a gene: 7. The CDR3 totals 16 residues. The CDR3 is CAISMRGTSGSYEQYF. The CDR3 nucleotides read TGTGCCATCAGTATGCGCGGGACTAGCGGGAGTTACGAGCAGTACTTC.

V usage is TRBV7-2 and J usage is TRBJ1-5; the D gene is possibly TRBD1 (5 bases). CDR3 length: 13 residues. CDR1 and CDR2 (germline): SGHTA, FQGNSA. V was trimmed by 10 bases and J by 7 bases, leaving 17 bases between them. The DNA for the CDR3 is TGTGCCACCTCGCGGGGGGTCGGGCAGCCCCAGCATTTT. This gives the protein CATSRGVGQPQHF.

The chain employs TRBV25-1 and TRBJ2-7; 11 nucleotides align to TRBD1. In germline, CDR1 is MGHDK, CDR2 SYGVNS. V was pared by 3 bases and J by 4 bases, with 5 bases of the junction left unmatched. This CDR3 is built from 15 residues. The CDR3 is CASSDPGTGGYEQYF. CDR3 DNA: TGTGCCAGCAGTGACCCCGGGACAGGGGGATACGAGCAGTACTTC.

The chain joins TRBV28 to TRBJ2-7; D is perhaps TRBD2 (6 bases). Trimming took off 6 bases at V and 2 bases at J, with 14 bases between the two ends. Germline assignment: CDR1 MDHEN and CDR2 SYDVKM. The length of the CDR3 is 14 residues. The CDR3 DNA sequence: TGTGCCAGCAGCCTGGGAGGCGTCACCTACGAGCAGTACTTC. This sequence encodes CASSLGGVTYEQYF.

This clone has just one count. V gene TRBV4-3 combines with J gene TRBJ2-4, with D tentatively TRBD2 (5 bases). This CDR3 contains 13 residues. Trimming took off 1 base at V and 8 bases at J, with 9 bases between the two ends. Germline CDR1 LGHNA, CDR2 YSLEER. CDR3 sequence (DNA): TGCGCCAGCAGCCAAGTACCGGAGGACATTCAGTACTTC. Its translation: CASSQVPEDIQYF.

As DNA, the CDR3 is TGTGCCAGCAGCCGTGGGACAGCCTATGGCTACACCTTC. It is translated as CASSRGTAYGYTF. The V gene is TRBV11-2, the J gene TRBJ1-2; TRBD1 aligns across 7 bases. V lost 5 bases and J lost 4; bases outside the gene matches: 4. Germline lookup yields CDR1 SGHAT and CDR2 FQNNGV. The CDR3 consists of 13 residues. Looking up the rest from reference TRBV11-2 and TRBJ1-2 gives the full variable domain: EAGVAQSPRYKIIEKRQSVAFWCNPISGHATLYWYQQILGQGPKLLIQFQNNGVVDDSQLPKDRFSAERLKGVDSTLKIQPAKLEDSAVYLCASSRGTAYGYTFGSGTRLTVV.

CDR3 amino acids: CASSYLLYPSRDRANIQYF. The CDR3 coding sequence is TGTGCCAGCAGTTACCTCCTTTACCCCTCCCGCGACAGGGCCAACATTCAGTACTTC. This chain links TRBV6-2 or TRBV6-3 with TRBJ2-4; TRBD1 matches at 7 bases. V shed 2 bases and J 7 bases; nucleotides not matched to a gene: 20. This CDR3 is 19 amino acids long. Looked up from germline, CDR1 is MNHEY and CDR2 is SVGEGT.

About this clone itself: This sample includes further DNA sequences coding for the same CDR3. The rearrangement links TRBV5-1 to TRBJ1-3; tentatively, D is TRBD1 (6 bases). This CDR3 region has 15 residues. Per the germline V gene, CDR1 is SGHRS and CDR2 is YFSETQ. The V end lost 3 bases, the J end lost 0 bases, and 10 bases lay between the germline ends. CDR3 DNA: TGCGCCAGCAGCTCCGGACAGACCTCTGGAAACACCATATATTTT. As protein: CASSSGQTSGNTIYF.

This clone showed up just a few times. V and J are TRBV19 and TRBJ2-3, with TRBD2 identical over 10 bases. The CDR3 sequence is 11 residues long. V gave up 9 bases and J gave up 14 bases; unmatched junction bases: 8. CDR1 and CDR2 from the germline V gene are LNHDA and SQIVND (reference sequence). The CDR3 reads CASFLAGVLYF. The CDR3 DNA reads as TGTGCCAGCTTCCTAGCGGGAGTGCTGTATTTT.

This chain joins TRBV25-1 and TRBJ2-5, with a possible D match to TRBD1 (5 bases). V shed 3 bases and J shed 1 base, with 12 bases lying between them. Germline V gene data show CDR1 as MGHDK and CDR2 as SYGVNS. CDR3 size: 15 residues. CDR3 in amino acids: CASSDPQGFQETQYF. The CDR3, as DNA: TGTGCCAGCAGTGATCCCCAGGGTTTCCAAGAGACCCAGTACTTC.

This clone is deemed medium-sized (0.01 to 0.1%). The chain joins TRBV7-6 to TRBJ2-7; 11 nucleotides line up with TRBD1. Germline loops: CDR1 SGHVS, CDR2 FNYEAQ. The CDR3 loop spans 15 amino acids. V lost 4 bases, J lost 2 bases, and 4 bases stayed unmatched. In DNA, the CDR3 is TGTGCCAGCAGCTATGGGACAGGGGGGACCTACGAGCAGTACTTC. Its protein is CASSYGTGGTYEQYF. The full variable domain, in which reference TRBV7-6 and TRBJ2-7 provide the parts outside the CDR3, is GAGVSQSPRYKVTKRGQDVALRCDPISGHVSLYWYRQALGQGPEFLTYFNYEAQQDKSGLPNDRFSAERPEGSISTLTIQRTEQRDSAMYRCASSYGTGGTYEQYFGPGTRLTVT.

This clone was observed a handful of times. V gene TRBV24-1 combines with J gene TRBJ2-7, with 7 bases identical to TRBD1. CDR1 is KGHDR, CDR2 SFDVKD, per germline. The CDR3 is 16 residues long. V gave up 2 bases and J gave up 4 bases; unmatched junction bases: 10. The CDR3 loop is CATSDSRQGFGYEQYF. As DNA, the CDR3 is TGTGCCACCAGTGATTCCCGACAGGGCTTCGGGTACGAGCAGTACTTC.

J is TRBJ2-5 and V is TRBV9; 10 bases are shared with TRBD1. The CDR3 length is 16 residues. Germline V gives CDR1 SGDLS, CDR2 YYNGEE. The V gene end was trimmed by 4 bases and the J gene end by 5 bases; junction bases not matched to a gene: 11. For the CDR3, the DNA is TGTGCCAGCAGCCTCCGGAGGGGACAGGGGAGGGAGACCCAGTACTTC. Encoded protein: CASSLRRGQGRETQYF.

The genes are TRBV19 and TRBJ2-7; no definite D call. The CDR3 runs to 13 residues. The V end was cut by 5 bases, the J end by 5 bases, with 13 bases between. The V gene's germline CDR1 is LNHDA and CDR2 SQIVND (reference sequence). The DNA for the CDR3 is TGTGCCAGTAGTCCCCCGTTTGCGGACGAGCAGTACTTC. Its protein is CASSPPFADEQYF. The whole variable domain, filled in from reference TRBV19 and TRBJ2-7, reads DGGITQSPKYLFRKEGQNVTLSCEQNLNHDAMYWYRQDPGQGLRLIYYSQIVNDFQKGDIAEGYSVSREKKESFPLTVTSAQKNPTAFYLCASSPPFADEQYFGPGTRLTVT.

The chain has TRBV2 and TRBJ2-7; no definite D call. Germline lookup yields CDR1 SNHLY and CDR2 FYNNEI. With 0 bases removed from V and 9 bases from J, the gap between germline ends came to 12 bases. CDR3 size: 13 residues. The CDR3 loop is CASSEALETLQYF. The CDR3 DNA sequence: TGTGCCAGCAGTGAAGCGCTTGAGACTTTGCAGTACTTC.

This chain joins TRBV7-2 and TRBJ2-3; 9 positions match TRBD1. The CDR3 extends over 15 amino acids. Trimming cost V 4 bases and J 3 bases; bases outside gene matches: 5. Per germline, CDR1 SGHTA and CDR2 FQGNSA. The CDR3 region is CASSYTGTGTDTQYF. CDR3 DNA: TGTGCCAGCAGCTATACCGGGACAGGGACAGATACGCAGTATTTT. The entire variable domain, with the rest obtained from reference TRBV7-2 and TRBJ2-3, is as follows: GAGVSQSPSNKVTEKGKDVELRCDPISGHTALYWYRQSLGQGLEFLIYFQGNSAPDKSGLPSDRFSAERTGGSVSTLTIQRTQQEDSAVYLCASSYTGTGTDTQYFGPGTRLTVL.

This sequence joins TRBV7-2 and TRBJ2-7; maybe TRBD2 (5 bases). Per germline, CDR1 SGHTA and CDR2 FQGNSA. The ends were cut back, 3 bases at V and 6 bases at J, with 9 bases in the middle. This CDR3 spans 12 amino acids. The CDR3, as DNA: TGTGCCAGCAGCTTCTGGGAGCGCGAGCAGTACTTC. Its protein product is CASSFWEREQYF.

The CDR3 region has the DNA TGTGCCAGCAGTTACTACCTAGCGCTCTACGAGCAGTACTTC. Translated, it gives CASSYYLALYEQYF. The chain carries TRBV6-2 or TRBV6-3 and TRBJ2-7, with D perhaps TRBD2 (6 bases). The CDR3 runs 14 residues. The V end lost 1 base, the J end lost 3 bases, and 10 bases lay between the germline ends. Germline V lookup: CDR1 MNHEY, CDR2 SVGEGT.

The gene calls are TRBV7-8 and TRBJ1-1; TRBD1 is a possible D gene (6 bases). V lost 1 base, J lost 1 base, and 10 bases lay in between. This CDR3 comprises 15 residues. Looked up from germline, CDR1 is SGHVS and CDR2 is FQNEAQ. In nucleotides, the CDR3 is TGTGCCAGCAGCTTAGACATACAGGGGAACACTGAAGCTTTCTTT. Translated, it gives CASSLDIQGNTEAFF.

The chain employs TRBV6-5 and TRBJ1-2; D gene ambiguous. The CDR3 extends over 15 amino acids. Trimming shortened V by 8 bases and J by 4 bases, and 20 bases separated the two germline ends. Germline-derived CDR1 and CDR2 are MNHEY and SVGAGI. CDR3 loop: CASVRSAGYGYGYTF. The CDR3 DNA follows: TGTGCCAGCGTTAGGTCAGCAGGTTATGGCTATGGCTACACCTTC.

J is TRBJ2-7 and V is TRBV29-1; TRBD1 matches at 8 bases. The junction had 8 bases not matched to a gene; V was cut back by 0 bases and J by 1 base. This CDR3 is built from 16 residues. Germline lookup yields CDR1 SQVTM and CDR2 ANQGSEA. Written as DNA, the CDR3 is TGCAGCGTTGAAGACCCGGTGAGGACAGGGTCCTACGAGCAGTACTTC. The encoded protein is CSVEDPVRTGSYEQYF.

The rearrangement uses TRBV5-5 and TRBJ2-2, with a tentative D call TRBD1 (6 bases). This CDR3 contains 16 residues. Germline assignment: CDR1 SGHKS and CDR2 YYEKEE (reference sequence). Deletions cut 1 base from V and 2 bases from J, with 12 bases between. The CDR3 bases are TGTGCCAGCAGCTTGTCCAGACAGGCAAACACCGGGGAGCTGTTTTTT. It yields the protein CASSLSRQANTGELFF.

This clone was seen only a few times. The CDR3 loop reads CASSETIGVGYEQYF. The DNA for the CDR3 is TGTGCCAGCAGCGAGACTATTGGGGTAGGCTACGAGCAGTACTTC. The genes are TRBV9 and TRBJ2-7; weak D call: TRBD2 (5 bases). The ends were cut back, 3 bases at V and 3 bases at J, with 16 bases in the middle. This CDR3 contains 15 residues. Per the germline V gene, CDR1 is SGDLS and CDR2 is YYNGEE.

This rearrangement joins TRBV11-2 to TRBJ2-3; 8 bases match TRBD1. Trimming at V came to 5 bases and at J to 2 bases, leaving 9 bases not matched to a gene. The germline gives CDR1 SGHAT, CDR2 FQNNGV. The length of the CDR3 is 16 residues. The CDR3 DNA reads TGTGCCAGCAGCACAGGGACAGGTCCCCCCACAGATACGCAGTATTTT. This translates into CASSTGTGPPTDTQYF.

The CDR3 here is CASSSRLADTQYF. The CDR3 nucleotides read TGTGCCAGCAGTTCCAGACTAGCAGATACGCAGTATTTT. This rearrangement joins TRBV6-5 to TRBJ2-3; tentatively, D is TRBD2 (6 bases). Trimming removed 4 bases from V and 4 bases from J, with 9 bases in between. In germline, CDR1 is MNHEY, CDR2 SVGAGI. This CDR3 is built from 13 residues.

The gene calls are TRBV27 and TRBJ2-7, with 7 nucleotides matching TRBD1. The CDR3 is 13 amino acids. V lost 3 bases to trimming and J lost 3 bases; unmatched junction nucleotides: 2. In germline, CDR1 is MNHEY, CDR2 SMNVEV (reference sequence). The CDR3 reads CASSFNRGYEQYF. CDR3 nucleotide sequence: TGTGCCAGCAGTTTCAACAGGGGCTACGAGCAGTACTTC.

The genes are TRBV29-1 and TRBJ2-1; TRBD2 matches at 10 bases. The germline V gene has CDR1 SQVTM and CDR2 ANQGSEA. The CDR3 extends over 18 amino acids. V gave up 0 bases and J gave up 9 bases; unmatched junction bases: 17. CDR3 region: CSVEERGPLAGGRSEQFF. The CDR3 bases are TGCAGCGTTGAAGAACGGGGGCCCTTAGCGGGAGGCCGGAGTGAGCAGTTCTTC.

CDR3 DNA sequence: TGTGCCAGCAGTTACTCTCGGGGGGAGCTGTTTTTT. It translates to CASSYSRGELFF. The chain has TRBV6-2 or TRBV6-3 and TRBJ2-2; D call uncertain. The ends were cut back, 0 bases at V and 8 bases at J, with 4 bases in the middle. This CDR3 comprises 12 residues. CDR1 is MNHEY and CDR2 is SVGEGT in the germline V gene.

CDR3 DNA: TGTGCCAGCAGTCGGGACAGGGATTACGAGCAGTACTTC. This sequence encodes CASSRDRDYEQYF. The genes are TRBV6-5 and TRBJ2-7; TRBD1 matches at 9 bases. This CDR3 region has 13 residues. Germline CDR1 and CDR2: MNHEY and SVGAGI. V gave up 5 bases and J gave up 4 bases; unmatched junction bases: 3.